Listed here are 2 T cell receptor beta chains from one sample, sequenced in a study of cytomegalovirus exposure and HLA in healthy donors. Sequencing was performed with immunoSEQ multiplex PCR; in TCRdb, only in-frame clones are kept and a portion is missing. Among fewer than 300,000 clones listed, 70% to 90% were seen once. Input material: PBMCs. The origin of the receptors is a woman younger than 35 in good health and CMV-seronegative.

The chain joins TRBV29-1 to TRBJ2-1; 12 bases map to TRBD2. CDR1 and CDR2 from the germline V gene are SQVTM and ANQGSEA. The CDR3 sequence is 15 residues long. The trim removed 6 bases at V and 5 bases at J, leaving 8 bases unmatched. CDR3 DNA: TGCAGCGTCCAGGAAGGACTAGCGGGAAACAATGAGCAGTTCTTC. It specifies CSVQEGLAGNNEQFF.

This clone has just one count. The rearrangement joins TRBV7-6 to TRBJ2-1; TRBD2 aligns across 15 bases. The CDR3 spans 19 residues. The V gene's germline CDR1 is SGHVS and CDR2 FNYEAQ. The junction had 14 bases not matched to a gene; V was cut back by 5 bases and J by 6 bases. For the CDR3, the DNA is TGTGCCAGCAGCCGAACCGGGACTAGCGGGAGGTCAGCGTTCAATGAGCAGTTCTTC. Encoded protein: CASSRTGTSGRSAFNEQFF.